This TCR beta chain comes out of a study of T-cell reconstitution after alpha-beta-depleted transplantation in children. Preparation of the TCRbeta library involved a method that used unique molecular identifiers. TCRdb itself ran the PCR reads through MiXCR, one entry per CDR3 protein. Of approximately 400,000 distinct CDR3 sequences in the sample, 16% were seen once. In its sample, this clonotype was seen a few times. Its matching antigen is unknown. The study's findings and limits: By one year post-transplant, T-cell counts and diversity largely arose from T cells that were newly produced.

The CDR3 spans 14 residues. Trimming took 4 bases from V and 1 from J, leaving 11 bases between them. Germline V gene sequence: CDR1 MNHEY, CDR2 SVGEGT. The source material was PBMCs, mostly from graft donor cells, sampled 360 days after TCRalphabeta/CD19-depleted stem cell transplant. This chain links TRBV6-2 or TRBV6-3 with TRBJ2-7, with D perhaps matching TRBD1 or TRBD2 (5 bases each). The clonotype originates from a boy younger than two who had a stem cell transplant for Wiskott-Aldrich syndrome, so the T cells may come from the graft donor. The CDR3 sequence: CASSSSWGSYEQYF. The CDR3 DNA reads as TGTGCCAGCAGTTCCTCCTGGGGGTCCTACGAGCAGTACTTC.